There are a few counts of the clone carrying this T cell receptor (beta chain). TCRdb processed the 5' RACE reads anew with MiXCR; each CDR3 protein has one entry. Among around 340,000 distinct CDR3 sequences, roughly 10% were seen once, and the ten largest hold around 8.6%. This record comes from a study of identical twins. With V trimmed by 5 bases and J by 4 bases, 10 bases remained unmatched. Looked up from germline, CDR1 is MNHNY and CDR2 is SVGAGI (reference sequence). The CDR3 totals 15 residues. V gene TRBV6-6 combines with J gene TRBJ1-2, with 7 nucleotides matching TRBD1. The TCR comes from a woman aged 45-65 years in good health. Source material: naive T cells sorted from blood. CDR3 sequence: CASSDRDRMFYGYTF. As DNA, the CDR3 is TGTGCCAGCAGTGACCGGGACAGAATGTTCTATGGCTACACCTTC.